This T cell receptor (beta chain) stems from a study of beta chain features in type 1 diabetes. As for the study in general: Age and gender were similar between patients and healthy donors, as were cell yields.

With 4 bases clipped from V and 6 bases from J, the junction kept 6 bases outside the gene matches. The V gene's germline CDR1 is MNHEY and CDR2 SVGAGI. This CDR3 comprises 15 residues. Broader study findings: Patients' naive, central memory and regulatory TCRB repertoires appeared more alike than those of healthy donors.

Regarding this clone: The antigen remains unidentified.

The authors reverse transcribed all of the isolated RNA, so sequencing captured expressed TCRB transcripts. TCRdb keeps only in-frame clones here, not all; method: immunoSEQ multiplex PCR. Here the sample spans roughly 500,000 clones, around 10% being singletons. The chain couples TRBV6-5 to TRBJ2-4, with 10 bases lining up with TRBD1. Sequencing input: naive CD4+ T cells from blood. This TCR derives from a woman between 18 and 29 years old in good health. Here the CDR3 DNA reads TGTGCCAGCAGTTTGGACAGGGGGAACACAAACATTCAGTACTTC. Its protein is CASSLDRGNTNIQYF.